Listed below are T cell receptor beta chains from one sample, sequenced in a study of cytomegalovirus exposure and HLA in healthy donors. Sequencing was performed with immunoSEQ multiplex PCR; in TCRdb, only in-frame clones are kept and a portion is missing. Of over 90,000 clones detected, around 68% appear once; the ten largest clones hold around 4.8%. Sequencing input: PBMCs. The receptors were sampled from a human donor in good health. Each CDR3 is given with its conserved first and last residue. Fields, in order: clone size, J gene, D gene, V gene, CDR3 DNA, CDR3 protein. A D gene is named only where the DNA matches it firmly. Clone size, where shown, is once, few, many, or a class for clones that have expanded.

clone size: few; J gene: TRBJ2-5; D gene: NA; V gene: TRBV7-6; CDR3 DNA: TGTGCCAGCAGCTTATGGGGCCCCCGGGAGACCCAGTACTTC; CDR3 protein: CASSLWGPRETQYF
clone size: NA; J gene: TRBJ2-1; D gene: TRBD2; V gene: TRBV6-5; CDR3 DNA: TGTGCCAGCAGTCTTACTAGCGCCAATGAGCAGTTCTTC; CDR3 protein: CASSLTSANEQFF
clone size: few; J gene: TRBJ2-7; D gene: NA; V gene: TRBV7-6; CDR3 DNA: TGTGCCAGCAGCTTAGAAGCCTCCTCCTACGAGCAGTACTTC; CDR3 protein: CASSLEASSYEQYF
clone size: NA; J gene: TRBJ2-3; D gene: NA; V gene: TRBV4-1; CDR3 DNA: TGCGCCAGCAGCCAAGATCGTCCCGGAGGGGCGCAGTATTTT; CDR3 protein: CASSQDRPGGAQYF
clone size: NA; J gene: TRBJ2-2; D gene: NA; V gene: TRBV7-9; CDR3 DNA: TGTGCCAGCAGCTTAGCGATTCGGGGTGATGAGCTGTTTTTT; CDR3 protein: CASSLAIRGDELFF
clone size: NA; J gene: TRBJ2-5; D gene: NA; V gene: TRBV10-3; CDR3 DNA: TGTGCCACCCTAGATCCGGGCGGGGAGACCCAGTACTTC; CDR3 protein: CATLDPGGETQYF
clone size: few; J gene: TRBJ2-1; D gene: TRBD2; V gene: TRBV27; CDR3 DNA: TGTGCCAGCAGACAAGCGGGAGGCGGTTACAATGAGCAGTTCTTC; CDR3 protein: CASRQAGGGYNEQFF
clone size: NA; J gene: TRBJ1-1; D gene: TRBD1; V gene: TRBV2; CDR3 DNA: TGTGCCAGCAAGAAAGGGGGCAGAATGAACACTGAAGCTTTCTTT; CDR3 protein: CASKKGGRMNTEAFF
clone size: NA; J gene: TRBJ1-4; D gene: TRBD1; V gene: TRBV9; CDR3 DNA: TGTGCCAGCAGCGTAGACCCGACAGGGGAAAAACTGTTTTTT; CDR3 protein: CASSVDPTGEKLFF
clone size: NA; J gene: TRBJ2-7; D gene: NA; V gene: TRBV6-5; CDR3 DNA: TGTGCCAGCAGCCGGGGAGGATTTAGCTCCTACGAGCAGTACTTC; CDR3 protein: CASSRGGFSSYEQYF
clone size: NA; J gene: TRBJ1-5; D gene: NA; V gene: TRBV15; CDR3 DNA: TGTGCCACCAGCAGAGGCAGACACCTTTTAGATCAGCCCCAGCATTTT; CDR3 protein: CATSRGRHLLDQPQHF
clone size: NA; J gene: TRBJ1-1; D gene: NA; V gene: TRBV6-1; CDR3 DNA: TGTGCCAGCAGTTTTTTAGGAGGGAAAGACACTGAAGCTTTCTTT; CDR3 protein: CASSFLGGKDTEAFF
clone size: few; J gene: TRBJ2-7; D gene: NA; V gene: TRBV11-2; CDR3 DNA: TGTGCCAGCAGCTTATCGCAGATCTACGAGCAGTACTTC; CDR3 protein: CASSLSQIYEQYF
clone size: NA; J gene: TRBJ1-1; D gene: NA; V gene: TRBV5-4; CDR3 DNA: TGTGCCAGCAGCTTGGGACAGATCACTGAAGCTTTCTTT; CDR3 protein: CASSLGQITEAFF
clone size: NA; J gene: TRBJ2-1; D gene: NA; V gene: TRBV6-1; CDR3 DNA: TGTGCCAGCAGTGAAACCAGGGGTAACTACAATGAGCAGTTCTTC; CDR3 protein: CASSETRGNYNEQFF
clone size: few; J gene: TRBJ2-3; D gene: TRBD1; V gene: TRBV19; CDR3 DNA: TGTGCCAGTATGAGTCTTTCCGGGACAGGGGGCTTAGATACGCAGTATTTT; CDR3 protein: CASMSLSGTGGLDTQYF
clone size: NA; J gene: TRBJ1-2; D gene: NA; V gene: TRBV5-4; CDR3 DNA: TGTGCCAGCAGCTTGGTCAGGGAAAACTATGGCTACACCTTC; CDR3 protein: CASSLVRENYGYTF
clone size: once; J gene: TRBJ2-1; D gene: TRBD2; V gene: TRBV9; CDR3 DNA: TGTGCCAGCAGCGTCACTAGCGGGAACTACAATGAGCAGTTCTTC; CDR3 protein: CASSVTSGNYNEQFF
clone size: NA; J gene: TRBJ2-5; D gene: TRBD2; V gene: TRBV6-1; CDR3 DNA: TGTGCCAGCAGTGTTAGGCGGGGAGGGGAGACCCAGTACTTC; CDR3 protein: CASSVRRGGETQYF
clone size: NA; J gene: TRBJ2-7; D gene: NA; V gene: TRBV2; CDR3 DNA: TGTGCCGCCCAGAATCAGGGGTCGTCCTACGAGCAGTACTTC; CDR3 protein: CAAQNQGSSYEQYF
clone size: NA; J gene: TRBJ2-7; D gene: TRBD1; V gene: TRBV30; CDR3 DNA: TGTGCCTGGAGTGTACCCGGGACAGGGACCTACGAGCAGTACTTC; CDR3 protein: CAWSVPGTGTYEQYF
clone size: NA; J gene: TRBJ2-1; D gene: TRBD2; V gene: TRBV7-9; CDR3 DNA: TGTGCCAGCAGCTTTAGCGGGAGGGCCCATGAGCAGTTCTTC; CDR3 protein: CASSFSGRAHEQFF
clone size: few; J gene: TRBJ1-4; D gene: NA; V gene: TRBV7-2; CDR3 DNA: TGTGCCAGCAGCCTACAGGGCACAACTAATGAAAAACTGTTTTTT; CDR3 protein: CASSLQGTTNEKLFF
clone size: NA; J gene: TRBJ2-2; D gene: TRBD2; V gene: TRBV7-2; CDR3 DNA: TGTGCCAGCAGCTTAGGGTTGGGACTAGCGGAGGGCCAGACCGGGGAGCTGTTTTTT; CDR3 protein: CASSLGLGLAEGQTGELFF
clone size: NA; J gene: TRBJ1-2; D gene: NA; V gene: TRBV6-1; CDR3 DNA: TGTGCCAGCACCGCCGGCGGGAGCGGATATGGCTACACCTTC; CDR3 protein: CASTAGGSGYGYTF
clone size: few; J gene: TRBJ2-1; D gene: TRBD2; V gene: TRBV4-1; CDR3 DNA: TGCGCCAGCAGCCAAGACGGGGCCTTTAGCGGGAGGGCCGTTGAGCAGTTCTTC; CDR3 protein: CASSQDGAFSGRAVEQFF
clone size: NA; J gene: TRBJ2-1; D gene: TRBD1; V gene: TRBV5-1; CDR3 DNA: TGCGCCAGCAGCTTGGGGCAGGGGGCTAATGAGCAGTTCTTC; CDR3 protein: CASSLGQGANEQFF
clone size: NA; J gene: TRBJ1-5; D gene: TRBD1; V gene: TRBV6-5; CDR3 DNA: TGTGCCACCTCACAGGGGGCCCGTAATCAGCCCCAGCATTTT; CDR3 protein: CATSQGARNQPQHF
clone size: few; J gene: TRBJ1-3; D gene: NA; V gene: TRBV10-1; CDR3 DNA: TGCGCCAGCAGTGACAACTCTGGAAACACCATATATTTT; CDR3 protein: CASSDNSGNTIYF
clone size: NA; J gene: TRBJ2-7; D gene: NA; V gene: TRBV4-1; CDR3 DNA: TGCGCCGGCAGCCTAATGGGCGGAGGTCCCTCCTCCTACGAGCAGTACTTC; CDR3 protein: CAGSLMGGGPSSYEQYF
clone size: NA; J gene: TRBJ2-1; D gene: TRBD1; V gene: TRBV18; CDR3 DNA: TGTGCCAGCTTGGGACAGGGGGACTCCTACAATGAGCAGTTCTTC; CDR3 protein: CASLGQGDSYNEQFF
clone size: NA; J gene: TRBJ2-7; D gene: NA; V gene: TRBV6-1; CDR3 DNA: TGTGCCAGCAGTGAATTCGGCGGGCCTTCTAGCTCCTACGAGCAGTACTTC; CDR3 protein: CASSEFGGPSSSYEQYF
clone size: NA; J gene: TRBJ2-5; D gene: NA; V gene: TRBV5-5; CDR3 DNA: TGTGCCAGCAGCTTTGCGTACCAAGAGACCCAGTACTTC; CDR3 protein: CASSFAYQETQYF
clone size: few; J gene: TRBJ2-7; D gene: TRBD1; V gene: TRBV15; CDR3 DNA: TGTGCCACCAGCAAAAAGGACAGGTTTTACTACGAGCAGTACTTC; CDR3 protein: CATSKKDRFYYEQYF
clone size: NA; J gene: TRBJ2-3; D gene: NA; V gene: TRBV5-1; CDR3 DNA: TGCGCCAGCAGCCCTCCCACAGATACGCAGTATTTT; CDR3 protein: CASSPPTDTQYF
clone size: NA; J gene: TRBJ2-7; D gene: NA; V gene: TRBV7-9; CDR3 DNA: TGTGCCAGCAGCCTTGGACAGACCCTCTACGAGCAGTACTTC; CDR3 protein: CASSLGQTLYEQYF
clone size: NA; J gene: TRBJ2-3; D gene: TRBD2; V gene: TRBV7-8; CDR3 DNA: TGTGCCAGCAGCACTATAGCGGGAAGCACAGATACGCAGTATTTT; CDR3 protein: CASSTIAGSTDTQYF
clone size: once; J gene: TRBJ2-3; D gene: NA; V gene: TRBV4-2; CDR3 DNA: TGTGCCAGCAGCCATCCTACCCCCGGGGTACCCTTCACAGATACGCAGTATTTT; CDR3 protein: CASSHPTPGVPFTDTQYF
clone size: NA; J gene: TRBJ2-3; D gene: NA; V gene: TRBV4-1; CDR3 DNA: TGCGCCAGCAGCCAAGTTTCGTTAAATCCCACAGATACGCAGTATTTT; CDR3 protein: CASSQVSLNPTDTQYF
clone size: NA; J gene: TRBJ2-5; D gene: TRBD1; V gene: TRBV5-5; CDR3 DNA: TGTGCCAGCAGCTCCGGGACAGGGGGCATCGAGACCCAGTACTTC; CDR3 protein: CASSSGTGGIETQYF
clone size: NA; J gene: TRBJ2-7; D gene: NA; V gene: TRBV5-1; CDR3 DNA: TGCGCCAGCAGCTTGTTCTTCGGCAGGGGCCACTACGAGCAGTACTTC; CDR3 protein: CASSLFFGRGHYEQYF
clone size: NA; J gene: TRBJ2-7; D gene: TRBD1; V gene: TRBV19; CDR3 DNA: TGTGCCAGTAGTACGAGGGGGACAGGGTTCTACGAGCAGTACTTC; CDR3 protein: CASSTRGTGFYEQYF
clone size: NA; J gene: TRBJ2-3; D gene: TRBD2; V gene: TRBV6-1; CDR3 DNA: TGTGCCAGCAGAAGACTAGCTGCTAGCACAGATACGCAGTATTTT; CDR3 protein: CASRRLAASTDTQYF
clone size: NA; J gene: TRBJ2-2; D gene: NA; V gene: TRBV10-1; CDR3 DNA: TGCGCCAGTTCGGAGGTCGCGAACACCGGGGAGCTGTTTTTT; CDR3 protein: CASSEVANTGELFF
clone size: NA; J gene: TRBJ1-2; D gene: TRBD1; V gene: TRBV19; CDR3 DNA: TGTGCCAGTAGTCCACAGGGGGCGTTGGACTATGGCTACACCTTC; CDR3 protein: CASSPQGALDYGYTF